This TCR beta chain was obtained from a study of blood T cell repertoires in COVID-19. Overall study context: Some COVID-19 samples were acute and others convalescent; all came from the United States, Italy and Spain. From T cells, B-cell-depleted T cells, or PBMCs came the material, which was cDNA or gDNA.

V gave up 5 bases and J gave up 5 bases; unmatched junction bases: 6. Looked up from germline, CDR1 is LNHNV and CDR2 is YYDKDF (reference sequence). This CDR3 is 14 amino acids long. Original processing notes: Amplification with reference gene primers provided the estimates of nucleated cell counts. Data came from immunoSEQ multiplex PCR; TCRdb stores just in-frame clones and leaves some out. V, J and clone size reflect that table, while D and trimming were determined from the DNA. The sample lists some 150,000 clones, 75% to 90% occurring once. The sample consisted of peripheral blood. The sequence came from a human donor in a cohort sampled during active COVID-19. V is TRBV15 and J is TRBJ2-7; TRBD1 agrees at 10 bases. The CDR3 coding sequence is TGTGCCACCAGCCGAAGGGACAGGGGAAACGAGCAGTACTTC. Protein product: CATSRRDRGNEQYF.